This T cell receptor beta chain was identified during a study of blood T cell repertoires in COVID-19. Looking at the study overall: Samples representing acute and convalescent COVID-19 were sourced from the United States, Italy and Spain. From T cells, B-cell-depleted T cells, or PBMCs came the material, which was cDNA or gDNA.

Original methodology: Reference gene primer amplification gave nucleated cell count estimates. Sequenced by immunoSEQ multiplex PCR; TCRdb stores in-frame clones only, minus some. V and J calls and clone size come straight from that table; D and trimming were deduced from the DNA. The top ten hold less than 6.5% of the sample, which has 200,000 to 250,000 clones, less than 90% seen once. Sequencing was performed on peripheral blood. This TCR came from a woman aged 55-70 years who had recovered from COVID-19.

The CDR3: CASSVTPGQPNSPLHF. In nucleotides, the CDR3 is TGTGCCAGCAGCGTAACCCCGGGACAGCCGAATTCACCCCTCCACTTT. The V and J genes are TRBV7-6 and TRBJ1-6; 7 bases map to TRBD1. This CDR3 is built from 16 residues. J was trimmed by 7 bases and V by 5 bases; bases with no gene match: 11. Germline-derived CDR1 and CDR2 are SGHVS and FNYEAQ. The whole variable domain, remainder taken from reference TRBV7-6 and TRBJ1-6, is GAGVSQSPRYKVTKRGQDVALRCDPISGHVSLYWYRQALGQGPEFLTYFNYEAQQDKSGLPNDRFSAERPEGSISTLTIQRTEQRDSAMYRCASSVTPGQPNSPLHFGNGTRLTVT.